The entry below gives a single T cell receptor beta chain sequence along with its context. This entry comes from a study of cytomegalovirus exposure and HLA in healthy donors. Germline CDR1 is LGHNA and CDR2 is YSLEER. The V end lost 3 bases, the J end lost 6 bases, and 14 bases lay between the germline ends. This CDR3 has 14 residues. The repertoire was sequenced with immunoSEQ multiplex PCR; TCRdb's copy has only in-frame clones and lacks some. This table holds fewer than 400,000 clones, 86% found once. The source is a young woman in good health and CMV-seronegative. The chain joins TRBV4-3 to TRBJ1-1; D may be TRBD1 (5 bases). The specimen sequenced was PBMCs. The CDR3 DNA reads TGCGCCAGCAGCCAGGTGGGGGGTCCACCTGAAGCTTTCTTT. It translates to CASSQVGGPPEAFF.